This entry concerns a single T cell receptor beta chain. PCR primers comprised 60 Vbeta and 13 Jbeta primers. Clones were read by immunoSEQ multiplex PCR, and TCRdb kept only the in-frame ones, dropping some. Of about 180,000 clones in the sample, approximately 80% were seen once. This sample is drawn from a study of cytomegalovirus exposure and HLA in healthy donors. With V trimmed by 4 bases and J by 8 bases, 14 bases remained unmatched. The CDR3 length is 16 residues. Germline lookup yields CDR1 LGHNA and CDR2 YSLEER. This chain uses TRBV4-3 with TRBJ1-2, with 9 bases identical to TRBD1. This receptor was obtained from a boy aged 2 to 9 in good health and CMV-seronegative. Sequencing used PBMCs. The CDR3 DNA follows: TGCGCCAGCAGCCGGAACCTGGGACAGGGCGACGGCGGCTACACCTTC. It encodes CASSRNLGQGDGGYTF.